The 25 T cell receptor beta chains below all came from one sample that was sequenced in a study of regulatory T cells in long-lasting Graves disease. This sample's time point: persistent/refractory GD, antithyroid drugs over 5 years with positive TRAb. The TCR library used RNA extracted from PBMCs. Libraries of TCR beta came from iRepertoire HTBI primers plus Arm-PCR of CDR3 regions. TCRdb fed the multiplex PCR reads into MiXCR, producing one record per CDR3 protein. Altogether about 400,000 distinct CDR3 sequences are present, less than 25% being singletons, with the ten largest covering around 20%. Material: peripheral blood mononuclear cells (PBMCs), obtained when the disease was refractory, from a patient treated with antithyroid drugs. All receptors come from a female donor with Graves disease.

This clonotype was observed a handful of times. The rearrangement links TRBV12-3 or TRBV12-4 to TRBJ2-7; D is unclear. The CDR3 spans 15 residues. V lost 5 bases and J lost 3, with 17 bases in between. For the CDR3, the DNA is TGTGCCAGCAGTCCGGCACCCCGGCCGGGCTACGAGCAGTACTTC. Amino acids: CASSPAPRPGYEQYF.

Concerning this clonotype: Relative to the germline gene, one junction end is altered; a read error may explain this. The chain recombines TRBV20-1 with TRBJ1-2; D may be TRBD1 (6 bases). CDR1 DFQATT and CDR2 SNEGSKA come from the germline V gene (reference sequence). The CDR3 extends over 12 amino acids. As DNA, the CDR3 is TGCAGTGCTAGAAAGGGGGACTATAGCTACACCTTC. Residues: CSARKGDYSYTF.

This clonotype was counted ten times or more. The chain couples TRBV10-3 to TRBJ1-5; TRBD1 might be the D (5 bases). The CDR3 contains 15 residues. Germline V gene lookup returns CDR1 ENHRY and CDR2 SYGVKD. The germline V and J ends were trimmed by 0 bases and 4 bases, with 10 bases remaining between them. The CDR3 protein is CAISESMGDNQPQHF. CDR3 nucleotides: TGTGCCATCAGTGAGTCGATGGGGGATAATCAGCCCCAGCATTTT.

The chain has TRBV20-1 and TRBJ1-1, with 7 bases identical to TRBD1. Losses at the gene ends were 3 bases for V and 5 bases for J; bases not matched to a gene: 12. CDR3 length: 15 residues. Germline-derived CDR1 and CDR2 are DFQATT and SNEGSKA (reference sequence). CDR3 amino acids: CSARDRSTGKTEAFF. CDR3 in DNA: TGCAGTGCTAGGGACAGGAGTACGGGGAAAACTGAAGCTTTCTTT.

This clonotype occurred many times. The chain combines TRBV12-3 or TRBV12-4 with TRBJ2-1, with D possibly matching TRBD2 (6 bases). Trimming removed 3 bases from V and 7 bases from J, with 13 bases in between. The CDR3 has 14 residues. For the CDR3, the DNA is TGTGCCAGCAGTTTTCGGGGGAATAGGAATGAGCAGTTCTTC. Residues: CASSFRGNRNEQFF.

CDR3 loop: CAISVTGDYTGELFF. The CDR3 coding sequence is TGTGCCATCAGTGTCACGGGAGACTACACCGGGGAGCTGTTTTTT. The V call is TRBV10-3, the J call TRBJ2-2; possibly TRBD2 for D (6 bases). CDR3 length: 15 amino acids. Trimming pared 4 bases from V and 3 bases from J, leaving 12 bases between. Germline CDR1 ENHRY, CDR2 SYGVKD.

There are a few counts of this clonotype. This chain uses TRBV20-1 with TRBJ2-7, with D perhaps TRBD2 (6 bases). The germline CDR1 and CDR2 sequences are DFQATT and SNEGSKA (reference sequence). This CDR3 contains 13 residues. V lost 1 base and J 4 bases, leaving 11 bases between the germline ends. As DNA, the CDR3 is TGCAGTGCTAGAGTAAGGGACTTGTACGAGCAGTACTTC. This sequence encodes CSARVRDLYEQYF.

The chain has TRBV6-1 and TRBJ2-7; D is unresolved. Germline V gene sequence: CDR1 MNHNS, CDR2 SASEGT. The V and J ends lost 2 bases and 0 bases respectively, with 11 bases between them. The CDR3 totals 15 residues. CDR3 residues: CASSEFFFSSYEQYF. The CDR3 nucleotides read TGTGCCAGCAGTGAATTTTTTTTCAGCTCCTACGAGCAGTACTTC.

This clonotype has only a few counts. The gene calls are TRBV20-1 and TRBJ2-7, with 9 nucleotides matching TRBD1. The CDR3 covers 14 residues. The germline CDR1 and CDR2 sequences are DFQATT and SNEGSKA (reference sequence). Unmatched junction bases numbered 7, after V lost 3 bases and J lost 4 bases. CDR3 protein: CSASYRGQVYEQYF. The CDR3 DNA sequence: TGCAGTGCTAGTTACAGGGGGCAGGTTTACGAGCAGTACTTC.

This clonotype was detected only a few times. V and J are TRBV30 and TRBJ1-1, with D tentatively TRBD1 (5 bases). The ends were cut back, 5 bases at V and 10 bases at J, with 14 bases in the middle. Germline loops: CDR1 GTSNPN, CDR2 SVGIG (reference sequence). This CDR3 has 11 residues. The CDR3 bases are TGTGCCTGGCGAGACAGAGAGGGAGCTTTCTTT. It specifies CAWRDREGAFF.

DNA for the CDR3: TGTGCCAGCAGCCCCGCCTACACTGAAGCTTTCTTT. Its translation: CASSPAYTEAFF. J is TRBJ1-1 and V is TRBV11-2, with D unresolved. Looked up from germline, CDR1 is SGHAT and CDR2 is FQNNGV. V lost 5 bases, J lost 3 bases, and 7 bases lay in between. The CDR3 sequence is 12 residues long.

The V gene is TRBV28, the J gene TRBJ2-7, with 9 bases fitting TRBD1. This CDR3 region has 14 residues. V lost 7 bases to trimming and J lost 4 bases; unmatched junction nucleotides: 8. In germline, CDR1 is MDHEN, CDR2 SYDVKM. The CDR3 coding sequence is TGTGCCAGCACCTCAGGGACAGGGAGTTACGAGCAGTACTTC. Protein sequence: CASTSGTGSYEQYF.

This clonotype has a handful of counts. CDR3 residues: CASSAETGANEKLFF. CDR3 in DNA: TGTGCCAGCAGCGCCGAGACAGGGGCTAATGAAAAACTGTTTTTT. The chain couples TRBV9 to TRBJ1-4; TRBD1 matches 8 bases. Germline CDR1 and CDR2: SGDLS and YYNGEE. Unmatched junction bases numbered 4, after V lost 3 bases and J lost 3 bases. This CDR3 is built from 15 residues.

This clonotype showed up just a few times. This chain links TRBV4-1 with TRBJ1-2; tentative D call: TRBD1 (5 bases). This CDR3 has 12 residues. Germline values: CDR1 MGHRA, CDR2 YSYEKL. Trimming took 3 bases from V and 4 from J, leaving 6 bases between them. The CDR3 sequence: CASSHDSYGYTF. DNA for the CDR3: TGCGCCAGCAGCCACGACAGCTATGGCTACACCTTC.

About this clonotype: A read error may explain this, as a much larger clone is one base away. The CDR3 region has the DNA TGTGCCAGCAGTAACCAGGGACCTGCCAGGGGTAACTATGGCTACACCTTC. Translating gives CASSNQGPARGNYGYTF. The chain has TRBV12-3 or TRBV12-4 and TRBJ1-2, with TRBD1 as a possible D gene (6 bases). With 5 bases removed from V and 1 base from J, the gap between germline ends came to 20 bases. The CDR3 has 17 amino acids.

This chain connects TRBV12-3 or TRBV12-4 to TRBJ2-4; D is unclear. CDR3 length: 15 amino acids. V lost 2 bases, J lost 2 bases, and 10 bases lay in between. CDR3 region: CASSLIGDPKNIQYF. DNA of the CDR3: TGTGCCAGCAGTTTAATAGGTGATCCCAAAAACATTCAGTACTTC.

A few counts support this clonotype. This chain links TRBV29-1 with TRBJ1-3; D is unresolved. Germline loops: CDR1 SQVTM, CDR2 ANQGSEA. The CDR3 totals 12 residues. V was shortened by 4 bases and J by 0 bases, with 4 bases between the two germline ends. The CDR3 sequence: CSVVPSGNTIYF. CDR3 coding DNA: TGCAGCGTTGTTCCCTCTGGAAACACCATATATTTT.

This clonotype was counted ten times or more. The chain carries TRBV6-1 and TRBJ1-2; D is undetermined. The CDR3 consists of 16 residues. Germline values: CDR1 MNHNS, CDR2 SASEGT. Trimming left V 2 bases short and J 1 base short, with 14 bases between. This chain's CDR3 is CASSELHGFFNYGYTF. The CDR3 region has the DNA TGTGCCAGCAGTGAACTCCACGGGTTTTTTAACTATGGCTACACCTTC.

A note on this clonotype: One base away lies a much larger clone, so this may be a sequencing read error. The J gene is TRBJ2-5, the V gene TRBV27; TRBD1 matches at 10 bases. The germline V gene encodes CDR1 MNHEY and CDR2 SMNVEV (reference sequence). Trimming took 3 bases from V and 5 from J; bases not matched to a gene: 12. The CDR3 is made up of 17 amino acids. The CDR3 sequence is CASSFGHETGGGETQYF. CDR3 bases: TGTGCCAGCAGTTTTGGCCATGAGACAGGGGGCGGGGAGACCCAGTACTTC.

In this sample, this clonotype turned up a few times. The rearrangement uses TRBV14 and TRBJ1-2; tentative D call: TRBD1 (5 bases). The CDR3 totals 17 residues. Germline V gene sequence: CDR1 SGHDN, CDR2 FVKESK. Trimming left V 0 bases short and J 6 bases short, with 20 bases between. The CDR3 sequence is CASSQDMLRVELDGYTF. The CDR3 DNA reads as TGTGCCAGCAGCCAAGATATGCTCAGGGTGGAATTGGATGGCTACACCTTC. Full variable domain (outside the CDR3, taken from reference TRBV14 and TRBJ1-2): EAGVTQFPSHSVIEKGQTVTLRCDPISGHDNLYWYRRVMGKEIKFLLHFVKESKQDESGMPNNRFLAERTGGTYSTLKVQPAELEDSGVYFCASSQDMLRVELDGYTFGSGTRLTVV.

This chain connects TRBV29-1 to TRBJ1-1; D gene unclear. V lost 1 base and J 0 bases, leaving 18 bases between the germline ends. This CDR3 is 17 amino acids long. The germline V gene encodes CDR1 SQVTM and CDR2 ANQGSEA. The CDR3 loop reads CSVEGHDTAQLNTEAFF. The CDR3 region has the DNA TGCAGCGTTGAAGGGCACGACACTGCCCAACTGAACACTGAAGCTTTCTTT.

J is TRBJ2-1 and V is TRBV28; TRBD2 agrees at 11 bases. Germline V gene sequence: CDR1 MDHEN, CDR2 SYDVKM. The CDR3 contains 18 residues. V shed 5 bases, J shed 8 bases, and the junction held 17 bases outside the gene matches. Here the CDR3 reads CASSLPTTSGILRDEQFF. CDR3 in DNA: TGTGCCAGCAGTCTGCCCACGACTAGCGGGATACTCCGCGATGAGCAGTTCTTC. The full variable domain, with the rest looked up from reference TRBV28 and TRBJ2-1, is DVKVTQSSRYLVKRTGEKVFLECVQDMDHENMFWYRQDPGLGLRLIYFSYDVKMKEKGDIPEGYSVSREKKERFSLILESASTNQTSMYLCASSLPTTSGILRDEQFFGPGTRLTVL.

The chain combines TRBV4-1 with TRBJ2-7; D is undetermined. V lost 4 bases and J 7 bases, leaving 11 bases between the germline ends. The CDR3 spans 12 residues. Germline V gene data show CDR1 as MGHRA and CDR2 as YSYEKL. The CDR3, as DNA: TGCGCCAGCAGCCGGGATGGTGGGGAGCAGTACTTC. Protein sequence: CASSRDGGEQYF.

The chain carries TRBV7-2 and TRBJ2-1, with 15 nucleotides matching TRBD2. The CDR3 spans 15 residues. Looked up from germline, CDR1 is SGHTA and CDR2 is FQGNSA. The V segment lost 3 bases and the J segment 6 bases; nucleotides outside the gene matches: 0. CDR3 nucleotide sequence: TGTGCCAGCAGCTTGGGACTAGCGGGAGGCAATGAGCAGTTCTTC. It encodes CASSLGLAGGNEQFF.

The chain recombines TRBV29-1 with TRBJ1-1; D uncertain. The CDR3 length is 14 residues. Trimming removed 3 bases at V and 2 bases at J, with 13 bases between. The V gene's germline CDR1 is SQVTM and CDR2 ANQGSEA. The CDR3 sequence is CSVESEPINTEAFF. The CDR3 nucleotides read TGCAGCGTTGAGTCTGAGCCCATCAACACTGAAGCTTTCTTT. The entire variable domain, with the rest obtained from reference TRBV29-1 and TRBJ1-1, is as follows: SAVISQKPSRDICQRGTSLTIQCQVDSQVTMMFWYRQQPGQSLTLIATANQGSEATYESGFVIDKFPISRPNLTFSTLTVSNMSPEDSSIYLCSVESEPINTEAFFGQGTRLTVV.